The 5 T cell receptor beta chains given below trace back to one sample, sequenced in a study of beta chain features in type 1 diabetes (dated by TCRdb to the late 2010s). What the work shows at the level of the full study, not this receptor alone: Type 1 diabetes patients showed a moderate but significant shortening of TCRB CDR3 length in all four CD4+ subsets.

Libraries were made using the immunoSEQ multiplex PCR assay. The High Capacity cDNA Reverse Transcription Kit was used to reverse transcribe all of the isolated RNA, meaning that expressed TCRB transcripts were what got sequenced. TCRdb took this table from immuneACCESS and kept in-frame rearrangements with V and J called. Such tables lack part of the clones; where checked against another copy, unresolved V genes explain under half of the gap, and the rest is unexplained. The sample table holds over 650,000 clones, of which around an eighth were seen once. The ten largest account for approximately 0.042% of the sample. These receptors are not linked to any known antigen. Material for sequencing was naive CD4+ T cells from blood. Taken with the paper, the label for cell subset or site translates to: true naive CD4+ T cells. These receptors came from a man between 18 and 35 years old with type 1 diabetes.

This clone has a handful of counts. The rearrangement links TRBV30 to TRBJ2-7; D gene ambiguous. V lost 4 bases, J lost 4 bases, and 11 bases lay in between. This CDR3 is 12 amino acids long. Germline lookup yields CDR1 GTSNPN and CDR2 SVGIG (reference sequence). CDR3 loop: CAWITDWYEQYF. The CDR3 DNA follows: TGTGCCTGGATCACAGATTGGTACGAGCAGTACTTC.

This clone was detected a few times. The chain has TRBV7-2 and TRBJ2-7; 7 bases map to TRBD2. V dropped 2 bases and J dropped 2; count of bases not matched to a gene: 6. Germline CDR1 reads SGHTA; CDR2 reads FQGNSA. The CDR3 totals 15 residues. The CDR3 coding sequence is TGTGCCAGCAGCTTAAGGCTGGGGGGGGCCTACGAGCAGTACTTC. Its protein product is CASSLRLGGAYEQYF.

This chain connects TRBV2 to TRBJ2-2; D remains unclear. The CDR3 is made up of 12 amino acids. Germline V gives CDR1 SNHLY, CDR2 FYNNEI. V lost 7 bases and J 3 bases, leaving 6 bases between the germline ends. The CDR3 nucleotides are TGTGCCAGCAACCAGTACACCGGGGAGCTGTTTTTT. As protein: CASNQYTGELFF.

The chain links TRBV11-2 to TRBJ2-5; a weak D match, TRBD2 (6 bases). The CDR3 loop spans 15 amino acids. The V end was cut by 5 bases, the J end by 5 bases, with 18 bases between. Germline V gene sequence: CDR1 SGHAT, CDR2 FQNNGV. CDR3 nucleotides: TGTGCCAGCAGCGCGGGGCAACCCGGCTGGGAGACCCAGTACTTC. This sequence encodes CASSAGQPGWETQYF.

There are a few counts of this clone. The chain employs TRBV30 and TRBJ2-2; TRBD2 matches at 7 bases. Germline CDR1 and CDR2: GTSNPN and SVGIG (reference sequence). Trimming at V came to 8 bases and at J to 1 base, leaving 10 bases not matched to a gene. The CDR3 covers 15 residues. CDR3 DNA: TGTGCCGTGTGGAGACTAGCCGGGAACACCGGGGAGCTGTTTTTT. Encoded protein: CAVWRLAGNTGELFF.